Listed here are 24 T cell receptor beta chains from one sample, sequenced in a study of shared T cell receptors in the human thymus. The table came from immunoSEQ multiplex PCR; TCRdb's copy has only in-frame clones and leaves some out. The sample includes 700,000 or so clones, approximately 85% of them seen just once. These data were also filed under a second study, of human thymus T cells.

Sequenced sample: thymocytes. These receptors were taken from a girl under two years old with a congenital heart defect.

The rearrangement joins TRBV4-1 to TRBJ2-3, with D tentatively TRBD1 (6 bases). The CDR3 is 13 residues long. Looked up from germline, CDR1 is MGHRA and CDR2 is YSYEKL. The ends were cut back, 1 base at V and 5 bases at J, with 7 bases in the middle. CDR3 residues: CASSQGGGDTQYF. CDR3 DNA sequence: TGCGCCAGCAGCCAAGGAGGGGGAGATACGCAGTATTTT.

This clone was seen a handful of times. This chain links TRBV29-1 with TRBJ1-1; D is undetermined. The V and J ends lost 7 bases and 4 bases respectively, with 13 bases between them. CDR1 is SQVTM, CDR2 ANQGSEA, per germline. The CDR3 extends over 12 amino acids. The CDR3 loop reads CSASRAGTEAFF. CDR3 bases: TGCAGCGCATCCCGGGCGGGCACTGAAGCTTTCTTT.

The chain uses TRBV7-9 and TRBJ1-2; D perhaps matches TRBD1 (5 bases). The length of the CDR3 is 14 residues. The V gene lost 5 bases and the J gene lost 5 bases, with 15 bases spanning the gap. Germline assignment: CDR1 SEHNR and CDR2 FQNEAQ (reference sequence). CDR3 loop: CASSTPGAGYGYTF. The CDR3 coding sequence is TGTGCCAGCAGCACCCCTGGGGCGGGGTATGGCTACACCTTC.

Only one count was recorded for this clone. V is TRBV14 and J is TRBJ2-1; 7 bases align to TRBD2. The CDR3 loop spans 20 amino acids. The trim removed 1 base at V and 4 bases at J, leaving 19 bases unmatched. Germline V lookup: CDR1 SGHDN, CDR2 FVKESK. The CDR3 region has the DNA TGTGCCAGCAGCCAAGGCCCGAGCGGGGAGACGAATTTCCAATACAATGAGCAGTTCTTC. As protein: CASSQGPSGETNFQYNEQFF.

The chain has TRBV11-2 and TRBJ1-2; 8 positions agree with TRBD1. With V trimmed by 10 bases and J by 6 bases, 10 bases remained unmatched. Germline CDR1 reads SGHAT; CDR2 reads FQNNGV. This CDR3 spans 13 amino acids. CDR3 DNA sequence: TGTGCCACCTCTCCAGGGGGCGCGGATGGCTACACCTTC. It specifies CATSPGGADGYTF.

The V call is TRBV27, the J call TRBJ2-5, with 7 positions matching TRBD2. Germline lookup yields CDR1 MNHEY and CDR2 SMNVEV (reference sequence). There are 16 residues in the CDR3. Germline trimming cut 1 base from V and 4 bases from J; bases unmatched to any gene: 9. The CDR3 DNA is TGTGCCAGCAGTTTATTGAACCGGGACTATGCAGAGACCCAGTACTTC. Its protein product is CASSLLNRDYAETQYF.

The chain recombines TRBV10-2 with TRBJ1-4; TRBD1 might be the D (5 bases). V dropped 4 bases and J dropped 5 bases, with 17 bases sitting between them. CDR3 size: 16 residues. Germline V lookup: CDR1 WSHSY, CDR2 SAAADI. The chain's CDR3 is CASSVPGWRENEKLFF. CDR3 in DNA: TGCGCCAGCAGTGTACCAGGGTGGCGGGAGAATGAAAAACTGTTTTTT.

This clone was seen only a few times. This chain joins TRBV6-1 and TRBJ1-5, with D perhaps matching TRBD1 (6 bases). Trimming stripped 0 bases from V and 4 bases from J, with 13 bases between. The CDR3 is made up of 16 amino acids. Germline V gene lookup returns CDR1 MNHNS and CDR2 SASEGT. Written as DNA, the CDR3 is TGTGCCAGCAGTGAAGCGTTAAGGGGGTCTAATCAGCCCCAGCATTTT. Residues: CASSEALRGSNQPQHF.

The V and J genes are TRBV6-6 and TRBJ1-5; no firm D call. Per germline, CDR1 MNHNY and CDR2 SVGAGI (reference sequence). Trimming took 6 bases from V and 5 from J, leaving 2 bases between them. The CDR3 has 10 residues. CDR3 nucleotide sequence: TGTGCCAGCAGCTATCAGCCCCAGCATTTT. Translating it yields CASSYQPQHF.

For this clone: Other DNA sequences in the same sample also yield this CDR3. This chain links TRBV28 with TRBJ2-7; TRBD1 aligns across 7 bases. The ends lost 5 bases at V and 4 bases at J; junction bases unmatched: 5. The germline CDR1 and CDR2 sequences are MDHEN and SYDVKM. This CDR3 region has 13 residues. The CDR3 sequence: CASSQTGIYEQYF. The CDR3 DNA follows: TGTGCCAGCAGTCAGACAGGGATATACGAGCAGTACTTC.

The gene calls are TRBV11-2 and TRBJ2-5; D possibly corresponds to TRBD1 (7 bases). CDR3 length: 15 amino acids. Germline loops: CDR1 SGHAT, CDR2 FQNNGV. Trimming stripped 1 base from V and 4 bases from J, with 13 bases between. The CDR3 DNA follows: TGTGCCAGCAGCTTAGCAGGGGGGCAGGTAGAGACCCAGTACTTC. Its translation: CASSLAGGQVETQYF.

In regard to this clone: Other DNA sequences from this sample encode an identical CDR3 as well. The CDR3 spells CASSLAGTDTQYF. Written as DNA, the CDR3 is TGCGCCAGCAGCTTGGCGGGCACAGATACGCAGTATTTT. The chain recombines TRBV5-1 with TRBJ2-3, with D hard to call. The CDR3 is made up of 13 amino acids. Looked up from germline, CDR1 is SGHRS and CDR2 is YFSETQ. Trimming took 0 bases from V and 1 from J, leaving 3 bases between them.

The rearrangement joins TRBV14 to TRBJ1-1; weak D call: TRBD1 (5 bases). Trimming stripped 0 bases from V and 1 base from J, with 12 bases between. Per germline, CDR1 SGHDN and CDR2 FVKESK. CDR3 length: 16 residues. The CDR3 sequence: CASSQDRAGRNTEAFF. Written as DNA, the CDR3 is TGTGCCAGCAGCCAAGATCGGGCAGGGCGGAACACTGAAGCTTTCTTT. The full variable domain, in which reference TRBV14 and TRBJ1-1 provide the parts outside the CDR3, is EAGVTQFPSHSVIEKGQTVTLRCDPISGHDNLYWYRRVMGKEIKFLLHFVKESKQDESGMPNNRFLAERTGGTYSTLKVQPAELEDSGVYFCASSQDRAGRNTEAFFGQGTRLTVV.

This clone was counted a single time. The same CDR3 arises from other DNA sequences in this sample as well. CDR3 protein: CASSVGTGNSPLHF. The DNA of the CDR3 is TGTGCCAGCAGCGTGGGGACAGGGAATTCACCCCTCCACTTT. V usage is TRBV9 and J usage is TRBJ1-6; 9 positions agree with TRBD1. Germline CDR1 reads SGDLS; CDR2 reads YYNGEE. The V segment lost 2 bases and the J segment 7 bases; nucleotides outside the gene matches: 1. This CDR3 is 14 amino acids long.

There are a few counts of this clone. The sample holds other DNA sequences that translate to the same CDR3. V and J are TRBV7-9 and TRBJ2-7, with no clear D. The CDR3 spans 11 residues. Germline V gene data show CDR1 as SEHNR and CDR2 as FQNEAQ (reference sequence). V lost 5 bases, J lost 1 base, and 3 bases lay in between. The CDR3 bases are TGTGCCAGCAGCCCATCCTACGAGCAGTACTTC. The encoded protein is CASSPSYEQYF.

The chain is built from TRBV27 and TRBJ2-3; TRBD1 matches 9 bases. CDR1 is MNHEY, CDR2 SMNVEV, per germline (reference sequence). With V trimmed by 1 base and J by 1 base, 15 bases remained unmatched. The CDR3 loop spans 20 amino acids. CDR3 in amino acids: CASSLFPDRGEREGTDTQYF. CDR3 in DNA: TGTGCCAGCAGTTTATTCCCCGACAGGGGGGAACGGGAGGGCACAGATACGCAGTATTTT.

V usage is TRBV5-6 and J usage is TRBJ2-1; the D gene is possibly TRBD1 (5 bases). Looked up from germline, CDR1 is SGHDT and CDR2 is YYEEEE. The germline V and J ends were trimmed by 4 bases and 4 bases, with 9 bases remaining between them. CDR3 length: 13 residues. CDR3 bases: TGTGCCAGCAGCCAGAACAGGTACAATGAGCAGTTCTTC. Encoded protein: CASSQNRYNEQFF.

The CDR3 coding sequence is TGTGCCAGCAGTAGGGGGGGGGCTAGCACTGAAGCTTTCTTT. Protein product: CASSRGGASTEAFF. The V and J genes are TRBV14 and TRBJ1-1; weak D call: TRBD1 (6 bases). Germline V gives CDR1 SGHDN, CDR2 FVKESK. V gave up 6 bases and J gave up 4 bases, with 15 bases separating them. The CDR3 runs 14 residues.

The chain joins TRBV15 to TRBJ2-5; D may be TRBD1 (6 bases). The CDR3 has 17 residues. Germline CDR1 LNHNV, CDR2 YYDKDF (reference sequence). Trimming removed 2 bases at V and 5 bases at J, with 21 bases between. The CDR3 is CATSRRDRLADGETQYF. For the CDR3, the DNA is TGTGCCACCAGCAGAAGAGACAGGCTCGCCGATGGGGAGACCCAGTACTTC. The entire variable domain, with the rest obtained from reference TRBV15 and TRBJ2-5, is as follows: DAMVIQNPRYQVTQFGKPVTLSCSQTLNHNVMYWYQQKSSQAPKLLFHYYDKDFNNEADTPDNFQSRRPNTSFCFLDIRSPGLGDTAMYLCATSRRDRLADGETQYFGPGTRLLVL.

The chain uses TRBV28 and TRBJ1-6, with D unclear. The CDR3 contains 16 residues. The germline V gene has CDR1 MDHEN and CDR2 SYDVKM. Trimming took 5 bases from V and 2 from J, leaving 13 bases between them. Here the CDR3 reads CASSEAVGAYNSPLHF. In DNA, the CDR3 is TGTGCCAGCAGTGAGGCTGTAGGCGCCTATAATTCACCCCTCCACTTT.

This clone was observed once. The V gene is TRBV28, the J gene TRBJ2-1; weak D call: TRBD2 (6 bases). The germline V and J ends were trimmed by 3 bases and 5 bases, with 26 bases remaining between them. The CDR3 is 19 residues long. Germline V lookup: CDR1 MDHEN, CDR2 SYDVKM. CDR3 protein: CASSFGDNYQSSGHNEQFF. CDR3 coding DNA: TGTGCCAGCAGTTTCGGCGACAACTACCAGAGTAGCGGACACAATGAGCAGTTCTTC.

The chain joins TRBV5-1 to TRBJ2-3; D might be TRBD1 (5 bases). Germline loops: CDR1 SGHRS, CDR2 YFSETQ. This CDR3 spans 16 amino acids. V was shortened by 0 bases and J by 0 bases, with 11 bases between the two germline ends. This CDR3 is CASSLEGITSTDTQYF. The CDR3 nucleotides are TGCGCCAGCAGCTTGGAGGGGATAACTAGCACAGATACGCAGTATTTT. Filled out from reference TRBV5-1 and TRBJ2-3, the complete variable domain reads KAGVTQTPRYLIKTRGQQVTLSCSPISGHRSVSWYQQTPGQGLQFLFEYFSETQRNKGNFPGRFSGRQFSNSRSEMNVSTLELGDSALYLCASSLEGITSTDTQYFGPGTRLTVL.

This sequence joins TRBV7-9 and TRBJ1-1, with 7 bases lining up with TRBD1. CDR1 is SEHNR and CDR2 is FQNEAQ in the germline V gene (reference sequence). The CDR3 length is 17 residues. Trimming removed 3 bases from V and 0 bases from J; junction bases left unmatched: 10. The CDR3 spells CASSLAGTEVMNTEAFF. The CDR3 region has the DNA TGTGCCAGCAGCTTGGCCGGGACAGAAGTAATGAACACTGAAGCTTTCTTT.

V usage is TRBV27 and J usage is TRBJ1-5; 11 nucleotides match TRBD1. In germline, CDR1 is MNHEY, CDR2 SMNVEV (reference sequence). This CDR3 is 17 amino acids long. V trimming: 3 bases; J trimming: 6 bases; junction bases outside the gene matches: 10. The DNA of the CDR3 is TGTGCCAGCAGTTTCATAAGCGGGACAGGGGGTACTCAGCCCCAGCATTTT. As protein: CASSFISGTGGTQPQHF.